This TCR beta chain is drawn from a study of blood T cell repertoires in COVID-19. In the original analysis: The assay estimated nucleated cells by amplifying reference gene primers. TCRdb keeps only in-frame clones here, not all; method: immunoSEQ multiplex PCR. Clone size and V and J calls were adopted from that table, with D and trimming inferred from the DNA. The table includes about 230,000 clones, approximately 88% detected once. J gave up 3 bases and V 1 base, and 6 bases lay outside the gene matches. There are 18 residues in the CDR3. The germline V gene encodes CDR1 MGHDK and CDR2 SYGVNS. V gene TRBV25-1 combines with J gene TRBJ2-2; 12 nucleotides match TRBD2. The sequence derives from a man between 40 and 49 years old with acute or convalescent COVID-19. Sequenced: peripheral blood. The CDR3 is CASSEFGLAGGDTGELFF. Written as DNA, the CDR3 is TGTGCCAGCAGTGAATTCGGGCTAGCGGGAGGGGACACCGGGGAGCTGTTTTTT.